This section outlines one T cell receptor beta chain sequence together with its context. The V and J ends lost 2 bases and 11 bases respectively, with 19 bases between them. Germline values: CDR1 MNHNS, CDR2 SASEGT. This CDR3 is 15 amino acids long. The sample is drawn from a study of technical replicates of blood from several donors. Clones were sequenced by immunoSEQ multiplex PCR, and TCRdb holds only the in-frame ones, with some missing. The repertoire has around 80,000 clones, over 75% of them found once; the top ten carry roughly 0.38%. Sequencing input: T cells isolated from PBMCs. This TCR was recovered from a human donor in good health. V is TRBV6-1 and J is TRBJ1-5; D call uncertain. The CDR3 coding sequence is TGTGCCAGCAGTGAACCAGGATCCCCCCAATCAGCCCAGCATTTT. Encoded protein: CASSEPGSPQSAQHF.